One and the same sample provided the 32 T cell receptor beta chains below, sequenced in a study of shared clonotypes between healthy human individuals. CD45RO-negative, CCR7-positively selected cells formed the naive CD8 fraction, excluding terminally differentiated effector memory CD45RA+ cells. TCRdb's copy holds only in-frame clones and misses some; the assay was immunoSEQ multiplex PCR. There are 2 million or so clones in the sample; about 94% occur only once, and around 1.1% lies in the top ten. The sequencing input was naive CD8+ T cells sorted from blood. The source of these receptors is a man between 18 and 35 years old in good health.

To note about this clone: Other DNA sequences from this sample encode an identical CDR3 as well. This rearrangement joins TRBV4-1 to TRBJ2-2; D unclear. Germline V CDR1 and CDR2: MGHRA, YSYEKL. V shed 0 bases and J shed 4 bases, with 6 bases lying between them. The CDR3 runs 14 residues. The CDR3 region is CASSQDGPTGELFF. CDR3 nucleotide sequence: TGCGCCAGCAGCCAAGATGGCCCCACCGGGGAGCTGTTTTTT.

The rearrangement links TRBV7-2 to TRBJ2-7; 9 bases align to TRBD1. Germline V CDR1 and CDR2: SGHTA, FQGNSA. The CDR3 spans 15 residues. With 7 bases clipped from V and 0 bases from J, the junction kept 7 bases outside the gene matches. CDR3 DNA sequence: TGTGCCAGCATCCCGGACAGGGGCCGCTCCTACGAGCAGTACTTC. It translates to CASIPDRGRSYEQYF.

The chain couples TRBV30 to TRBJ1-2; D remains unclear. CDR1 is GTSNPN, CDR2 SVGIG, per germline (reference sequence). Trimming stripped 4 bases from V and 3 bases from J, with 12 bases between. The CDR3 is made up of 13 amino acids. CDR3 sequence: CAWTVGWDYGYTF. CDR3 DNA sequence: TGTGCCTGGACAGTCGGCTGGGACTATGGCTACACCTTC.

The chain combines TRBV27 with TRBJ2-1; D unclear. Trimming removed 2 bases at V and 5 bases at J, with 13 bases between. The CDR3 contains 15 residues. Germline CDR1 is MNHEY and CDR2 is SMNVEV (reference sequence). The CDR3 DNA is TGTGCCAGCAGTTTAGGTAGCAAGGGTCACAATGAGCAGTTCTTC. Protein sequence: CASSLGSKGHNEQFF.

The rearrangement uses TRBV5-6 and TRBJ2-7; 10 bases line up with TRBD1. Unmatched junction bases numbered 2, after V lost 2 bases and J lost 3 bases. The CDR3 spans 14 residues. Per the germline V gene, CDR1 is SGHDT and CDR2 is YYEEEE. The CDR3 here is CASSFGTGDYEQYF. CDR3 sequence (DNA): TGTGCCAGCAGCTTTGGGACAGGGGACTACGAGCAGTACTTC.

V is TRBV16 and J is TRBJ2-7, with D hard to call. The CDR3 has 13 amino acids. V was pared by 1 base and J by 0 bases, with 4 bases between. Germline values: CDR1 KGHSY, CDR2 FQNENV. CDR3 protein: CASSQYSSYEQYF. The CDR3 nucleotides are TGTGCCAGCAGCCAATACAGCTCCTACGAGCAGTACTTC.

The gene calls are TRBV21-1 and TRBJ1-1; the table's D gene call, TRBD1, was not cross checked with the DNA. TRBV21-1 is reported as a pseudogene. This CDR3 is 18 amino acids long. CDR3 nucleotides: TGTGCCAGCAGCCTCCCCGGGACACTCGTTTTATTAAACACTGAAGCTTTCTTT. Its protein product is CASSLPGTLVLLNTEAFF.

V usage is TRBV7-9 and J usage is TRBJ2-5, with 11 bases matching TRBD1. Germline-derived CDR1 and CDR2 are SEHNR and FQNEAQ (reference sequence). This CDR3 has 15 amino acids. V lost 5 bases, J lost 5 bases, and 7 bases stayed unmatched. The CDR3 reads CASSRTGGAEETQYF. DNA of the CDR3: TGTGCCAGCAGCCGGACAGGGGGCGCCGAGGAGACCCAGTACTTC.

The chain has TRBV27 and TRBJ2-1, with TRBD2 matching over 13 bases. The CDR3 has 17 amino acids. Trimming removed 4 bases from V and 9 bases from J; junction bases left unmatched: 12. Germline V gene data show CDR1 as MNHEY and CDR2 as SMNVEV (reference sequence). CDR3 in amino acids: CASSSRGLAGVVGEQFF. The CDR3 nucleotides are TGTGCCAGCAGTTCCCGCGGACTAGCGGGAGTGGTTGGTGAGCAGTTCTTC.

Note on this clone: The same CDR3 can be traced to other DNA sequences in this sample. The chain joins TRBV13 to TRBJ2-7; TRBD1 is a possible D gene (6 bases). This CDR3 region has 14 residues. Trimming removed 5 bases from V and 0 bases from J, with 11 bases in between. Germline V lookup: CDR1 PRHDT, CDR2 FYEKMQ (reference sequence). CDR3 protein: CASSITGSSYEQYF. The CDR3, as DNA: TGTGCCAGCAGCATAACAGGGAGCTCCTACGAGCAGTACTTC.

DNA for the CDR3: TGCGCCAGCAGCCAAGTTGGAGGGGACCTCTATGGCTACACCTTC. Its translation is CASSQVGGDLYGYTF. The chain employs TRBV4-1 and TRBJ1-2; D may be TRBD1 (5 bases). This CDR3 is built from 15 residues. The V and J ends lost 1 base and 4 bases respectively, with 13 bases between them. Germline V gene sequence: CDR1 MGHRA, CDR2 YSYEKL.

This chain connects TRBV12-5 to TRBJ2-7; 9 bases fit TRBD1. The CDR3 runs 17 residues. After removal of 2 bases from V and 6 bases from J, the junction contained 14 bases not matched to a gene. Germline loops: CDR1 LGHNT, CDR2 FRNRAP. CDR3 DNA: TGTGCTAGTGGTTTGCACTTCCGGGACAGGGATTTAGGCGAGCAGTACTTC. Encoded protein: CASGLHFRDRDLGEQYF.

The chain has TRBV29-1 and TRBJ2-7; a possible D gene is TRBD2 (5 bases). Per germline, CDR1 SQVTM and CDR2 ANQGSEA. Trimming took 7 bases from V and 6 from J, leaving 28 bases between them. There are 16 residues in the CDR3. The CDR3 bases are TGCAGCGCCGAGGGCCGGGGTCCAGATCTTCTACGCGAGCAGTACTTC. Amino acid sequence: CSAEGRGPDLLREQYF.

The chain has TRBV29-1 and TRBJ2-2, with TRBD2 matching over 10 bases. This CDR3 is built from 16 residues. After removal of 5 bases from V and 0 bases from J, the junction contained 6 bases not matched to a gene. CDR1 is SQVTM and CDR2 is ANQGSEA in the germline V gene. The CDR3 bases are TGCAGCGTTCCTAAGAGCGGGAGGGCGAACACCGGGGAGCTGTTTTTT. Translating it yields CSVPKSGRANTGELFF.

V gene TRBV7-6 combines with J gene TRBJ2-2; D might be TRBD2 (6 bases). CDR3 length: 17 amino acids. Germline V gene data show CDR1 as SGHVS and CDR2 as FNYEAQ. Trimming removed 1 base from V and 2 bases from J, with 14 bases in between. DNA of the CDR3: TGTGCCAGCAGCTTAGATCCTCCTAGCGAAAACACCGGGGAGCTGTTTTTT. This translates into CASSLDPPSENTGELFF. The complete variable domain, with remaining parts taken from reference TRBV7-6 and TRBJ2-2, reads GAGVSQSPRYKVTKRGQDVALRCDPISGHVSLYWYRQALGQGPEFLTYFNYEAQQDKSGLPNDRFSAERPEGSISTLTIQRTEQRDSAMYRCASSLDPPSENTGELFFGEGSRLTVL.

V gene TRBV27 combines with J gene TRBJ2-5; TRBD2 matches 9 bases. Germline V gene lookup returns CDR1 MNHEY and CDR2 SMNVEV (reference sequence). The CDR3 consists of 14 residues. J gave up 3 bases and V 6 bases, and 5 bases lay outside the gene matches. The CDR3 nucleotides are TGTGCCAGCAGGAGGATAGCGGGGGAAGAGACCCAGTACTTC. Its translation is CASRRIAGEETQYF.

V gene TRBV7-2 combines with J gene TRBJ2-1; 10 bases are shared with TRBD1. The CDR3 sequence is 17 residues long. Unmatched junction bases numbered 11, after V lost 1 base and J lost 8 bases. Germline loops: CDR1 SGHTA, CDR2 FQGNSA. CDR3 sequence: CASSLGGPGTGVDEQFF. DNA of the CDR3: TGTGCCAGCAGCTTAGGTGGCCCCGGGACAGGGGTGGATGAGCAGTTCTTC. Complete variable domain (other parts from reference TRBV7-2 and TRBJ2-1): GAGVSQSPSNKVTEKGKDVELRCDPISGHTALYWYRQSLGQGLEFLIYFQGNSAPDKSGLPSDRFSAERTGGSVSTLTIQRTQQEDSAVYLCASSLGGPGTGVDEQFFGPGTRLTVL.

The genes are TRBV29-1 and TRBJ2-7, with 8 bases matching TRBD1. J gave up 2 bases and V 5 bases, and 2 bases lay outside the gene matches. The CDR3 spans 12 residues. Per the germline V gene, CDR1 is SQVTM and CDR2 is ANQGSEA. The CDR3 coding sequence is TGCAGCGTTTGGACAGGGCCCTACGAGCAGTACTTC. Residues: CSVWTGPYEQYF.

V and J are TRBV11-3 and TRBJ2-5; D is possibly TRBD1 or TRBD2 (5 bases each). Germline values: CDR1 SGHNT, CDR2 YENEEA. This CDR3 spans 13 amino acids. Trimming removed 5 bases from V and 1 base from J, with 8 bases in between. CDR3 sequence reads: CASSPGPQETQYF. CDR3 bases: TGTGCCAGCAGCCCGGGACCCCAAGAGACCCAGTACTTC.

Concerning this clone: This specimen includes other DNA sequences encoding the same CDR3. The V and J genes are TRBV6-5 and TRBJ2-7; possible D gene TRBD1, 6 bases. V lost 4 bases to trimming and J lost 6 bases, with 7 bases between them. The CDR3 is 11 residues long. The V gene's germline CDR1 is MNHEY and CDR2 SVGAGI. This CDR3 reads CASSSGAEQYF. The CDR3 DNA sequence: TGTGCCAGCAGTTCAGGGGCCGAGCAGTACTTC.

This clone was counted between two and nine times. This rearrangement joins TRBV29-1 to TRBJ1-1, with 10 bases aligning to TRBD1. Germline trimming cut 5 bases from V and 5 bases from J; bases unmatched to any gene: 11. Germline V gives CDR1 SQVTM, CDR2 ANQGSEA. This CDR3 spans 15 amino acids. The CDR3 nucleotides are TGCAGCGTTTTACGACAGGGGGCGCAGCGGACTGAAGCTTTCTTT. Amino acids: CSVLRQGAQRTEAFF.

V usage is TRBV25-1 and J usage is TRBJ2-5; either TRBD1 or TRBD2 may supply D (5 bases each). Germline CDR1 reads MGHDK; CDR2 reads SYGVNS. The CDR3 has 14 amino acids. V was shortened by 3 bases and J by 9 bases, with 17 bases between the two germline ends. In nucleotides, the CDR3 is TGTGCCAGCAGTGACTCGGAGGTGGGGCTGGCCCAGTACTTC. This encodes CASSDSEVGLAQYF.

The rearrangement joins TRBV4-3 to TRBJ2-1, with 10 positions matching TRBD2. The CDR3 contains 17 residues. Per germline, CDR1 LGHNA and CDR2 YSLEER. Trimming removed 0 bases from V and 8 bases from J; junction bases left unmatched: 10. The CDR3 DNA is TGCGCCAGCAGCCAAGATCCCCCCCAGCGGGAGGGCCATGAGCAGTTCTTC. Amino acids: CASSQDPPQREGHEQFF.

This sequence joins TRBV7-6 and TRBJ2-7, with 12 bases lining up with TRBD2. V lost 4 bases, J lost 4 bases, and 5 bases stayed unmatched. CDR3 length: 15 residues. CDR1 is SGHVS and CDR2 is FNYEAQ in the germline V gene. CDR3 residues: CASSSGTSGLYEQYF. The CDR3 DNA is TGTGCCAGCAGCTCCGGGACTAGCGGGCTTTACGAGCAGTACTTC.

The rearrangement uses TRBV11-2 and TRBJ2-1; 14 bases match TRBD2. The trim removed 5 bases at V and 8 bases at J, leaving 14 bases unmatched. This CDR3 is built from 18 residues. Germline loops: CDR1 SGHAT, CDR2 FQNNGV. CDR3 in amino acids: CASSRPEGLAGEIDEQFF. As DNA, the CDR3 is TGTGCCAGCAGCCGACCCGAGGGACTAGCGGGGGAGATCGATGAGCAGTTCTTC. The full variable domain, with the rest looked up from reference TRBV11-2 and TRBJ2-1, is EAGVAQSPRYKIIEKRQSVAFWCNPISGHATLYWYQQILGQGPKLLIQFQNNGVVDDSQLPKDRFSAERLKGVDSTLKIQPAKLEDSAVYLCASSRPEGLAGEIDEQFFGPGTRLTVL.

CDR3 amino acids: CASSSGGTLYEQYF. CDR3 bases: TGTGCCAGCAGCTCCGGCGGGACCCTCTACGAGCAGTACTTC. V and J are TRBV13 and TRBJ2-7, with D tentatively TRBD2 (6 bases). The CDR3 runs to 14 residues. Looked up from germline, CDR1 is PRHDT and CDR2 is FYEKMQ (reference sequence). The ends were cut back, 4 bases at V and 3 bases at J, with 13 bases in the middle.

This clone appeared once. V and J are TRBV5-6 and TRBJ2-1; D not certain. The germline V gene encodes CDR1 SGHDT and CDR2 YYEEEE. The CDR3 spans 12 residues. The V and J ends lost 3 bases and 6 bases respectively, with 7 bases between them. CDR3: CASSSYSNEQFF. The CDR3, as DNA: TGTGCCAGCAGCTCCTATAGCAATGAGCAGTTCTTC.

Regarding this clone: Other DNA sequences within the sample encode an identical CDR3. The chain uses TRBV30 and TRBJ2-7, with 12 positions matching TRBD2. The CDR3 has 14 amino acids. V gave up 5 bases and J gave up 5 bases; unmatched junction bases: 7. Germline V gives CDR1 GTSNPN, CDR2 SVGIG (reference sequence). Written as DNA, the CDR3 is TGTGCCTGGGACCCTAGCGGGGGGGCTCACGAGCAGTACTTC. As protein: CAWDPSGGAHEQYF.

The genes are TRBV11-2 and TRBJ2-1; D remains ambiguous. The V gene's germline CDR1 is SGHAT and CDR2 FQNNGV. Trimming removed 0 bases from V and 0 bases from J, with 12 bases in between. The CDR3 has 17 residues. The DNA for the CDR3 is TGTGCCAGCAGCTTAGATGTTAAGAGGAGCTCCTACAATGAGCAGTTCTTC. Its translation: CASSLDVKRSSYNEQFF. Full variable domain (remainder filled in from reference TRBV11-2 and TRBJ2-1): EAGVAQSPRYKIIEKRQSVAFWCNPISGHATLYWYQQILGQGPKLLIQFQNNGVVDDSQLPKDRFSAERLKGVDSTLKIQPAKLEDSAVYLCASSLDVKRSSYNEQFFGPGTRLTVL.

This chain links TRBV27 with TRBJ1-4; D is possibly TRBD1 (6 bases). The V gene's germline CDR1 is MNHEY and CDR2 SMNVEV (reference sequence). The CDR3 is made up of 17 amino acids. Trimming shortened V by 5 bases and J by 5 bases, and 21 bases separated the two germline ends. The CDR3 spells CASSPILVQGLNEKLFF. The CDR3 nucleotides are TGTGCCAGCAGTCCAATCCTGGTACAGGGACTGAATGAAAAACTGTTTTTT.

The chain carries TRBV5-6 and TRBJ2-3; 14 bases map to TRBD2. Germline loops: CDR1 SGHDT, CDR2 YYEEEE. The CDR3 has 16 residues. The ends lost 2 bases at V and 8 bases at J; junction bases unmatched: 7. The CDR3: CASSFGTSGGWGTQYF. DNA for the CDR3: TGTGCCAGCAGCTTCGGGACTAGCGGGGGTTGGGGTACGCAGTATTTT.

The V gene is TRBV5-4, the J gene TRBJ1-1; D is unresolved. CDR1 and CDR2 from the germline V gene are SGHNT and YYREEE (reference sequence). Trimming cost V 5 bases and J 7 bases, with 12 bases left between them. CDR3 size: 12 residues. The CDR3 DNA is TGTGCCAGCAGGAACTCCAGGCTTGAAGCTTTCTTT. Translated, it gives CASRNSRLEAFF.